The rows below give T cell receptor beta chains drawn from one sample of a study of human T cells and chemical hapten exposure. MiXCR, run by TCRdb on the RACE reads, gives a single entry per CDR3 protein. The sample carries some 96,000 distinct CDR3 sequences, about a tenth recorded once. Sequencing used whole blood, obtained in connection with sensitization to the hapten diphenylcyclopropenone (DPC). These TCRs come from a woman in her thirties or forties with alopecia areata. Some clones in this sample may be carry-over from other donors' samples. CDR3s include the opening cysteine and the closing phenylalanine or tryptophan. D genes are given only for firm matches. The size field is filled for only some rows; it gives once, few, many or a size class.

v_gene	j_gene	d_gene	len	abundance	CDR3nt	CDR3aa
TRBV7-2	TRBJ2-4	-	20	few	TGTGCCAGCAGCTTAGGACCAGCGGGCGTTGAGCCAGTAGCCAAAAACATTCAGTACTTC	CASSLGPAGVEPVAKNIQYF
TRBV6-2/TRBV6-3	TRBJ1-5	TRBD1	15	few	TGTGCCAGCAGTTACGTCAGGGGGCCAAATCAGCCCCAGCATTTT	CASSYVRGPNQPQHF
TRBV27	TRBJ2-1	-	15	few	TGTGCCAGCGTGAAGGACAGAGCTTCCTACAATGAGCAGTTCTTC	CASVKDRASYNEQFF
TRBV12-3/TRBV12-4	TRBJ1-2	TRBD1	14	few	TGTGCCAGCAGTTTAGCGCGGACAGGGAAAGGGAACACCTTC	CASSLARTGKGNTF
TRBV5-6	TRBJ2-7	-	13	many	TGTGCCAGCATCCGTGTTGGCCTCCACGAGCAGTACTTC	CASIRVGLHEQYF
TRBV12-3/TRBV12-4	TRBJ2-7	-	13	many	TGTGCCAGTCAAGCGCAGTGGGGGTACGAGCAGTACTTC	CASQAQWGYEQYF
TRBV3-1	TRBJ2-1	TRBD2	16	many	TGTGCCAGCAGCCGAGCCAGTAGCGGGAGGTCGAATGAGCAGTTCTTC	CASSRASSGRSNEQFF
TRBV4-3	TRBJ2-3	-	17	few	TGCGCCAGCAGCCCCCCCACGACCCGGGAGCGCACAGATACGCAGTATTTT	CASSPPTTRERTDTQYF
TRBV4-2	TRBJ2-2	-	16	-	TGTGCCAGCAGCCAGGACCGGGCTCCCAGAACCGGGGAGCTGTTTTTT	CASSQDRAPRTGELFF
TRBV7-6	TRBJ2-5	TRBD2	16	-	TGTGCCAGCAGCTTAGGAGGGTCGGGGGGAGGAGAGACCCAGTACTTC	CASSLGGSGGGETQYF
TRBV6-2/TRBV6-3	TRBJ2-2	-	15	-	TGTGCCAGCGCTGATTCCCCGTATAACACCGGGGAGCTGTTTTTT	CASADSPYNTGELFF
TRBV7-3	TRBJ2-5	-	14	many	TGTGCCAGCAGCTTAAGGGGGGCCGGAGAGACCCAGTACTTC	CASSLRGAGETQYF
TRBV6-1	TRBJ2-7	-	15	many	TGTGCCAGCAGTGAAAGTCCCACCTCGGTCTACGAGCAGTACTTC	CASSESPTSVYEQYF
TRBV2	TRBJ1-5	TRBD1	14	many	TGTGCCAGCAGCGGGACAGGGGGCAATCAGCCCCAGCATTTT	CASSGTGGNQPQHF
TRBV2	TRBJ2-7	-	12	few	TGTGCCAGCACCCCCTGGGGTGGGGAGCAGTACTTC	CASTPWGGEQYF
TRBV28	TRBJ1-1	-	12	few	TGTGCCAGCAGTTCAGGTTCCACTGAAGCTTTCTTT	CASSSGSTEAFF
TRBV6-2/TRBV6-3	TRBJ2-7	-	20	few	TGTGCCAGCAGTTACTCGATAAGATTCGGTCCGGAGATAGGGTCCTACGAGCAGTACTTC	CASSYSIRFGPEIGSYEQYF
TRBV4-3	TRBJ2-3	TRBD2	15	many	TGCGCCAGCAGCCGATCCGCGGGGGGGCCAGATACGCAGTATTTT	CASSRSAGGPDTQYF
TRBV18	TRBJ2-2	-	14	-	TGTGCCAGCTCACCAAACAGCGAGACCGGGGAGCTGTTTTTT	CASSPNSETGELFF
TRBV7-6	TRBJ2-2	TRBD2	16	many	TGTGCCAGCAGCTTAGCCGTAGCGGGGGTAACCGGGGAGCTGTTTTTT	CASSLAVAGVTGELFF
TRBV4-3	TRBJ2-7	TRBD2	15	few	TGCGCCAGCAGCCAATACGGCGGGAGGGGCGACGAGCAGTACTTC	CASSQYGGRGDEQYF
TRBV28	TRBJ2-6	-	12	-	TGTGCCAGCATGGGGAGGGCCAACGTCCTGACTTTC	CASMGRANVLTF
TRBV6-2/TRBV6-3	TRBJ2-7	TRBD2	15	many	TGTGCCAGCAGTACTCCGGGACTAGGTAGTTACGAGCAGTACTTC	CASSTPGLGSYEQYF
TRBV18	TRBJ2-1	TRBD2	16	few	TGTGCCAGCTCACCGGAGGTAGCGGGATCCTACAATGAGCAGTTCTTC	CASSPEVAGSYNEQFF
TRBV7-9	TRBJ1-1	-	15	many	TGTGCCAGCTCCGACTCTACAGGGACCAACACTGAAGCTTTCTTT	CASSDSTGTNTEAFF
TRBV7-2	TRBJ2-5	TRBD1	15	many	TGTGCCAGCAGCAGAGAGACAGGGGGGCAAGAGACCCAGTACTTC	CASSRETGGQETQYF
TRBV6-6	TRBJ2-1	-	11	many	TGTGCCAGCACCGACTCCGATGAGCAGTTCTTC	CASTDSDEQFF
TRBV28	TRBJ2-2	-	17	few	TGTGCCAGCAGTTTATGGGGAGAGGGTGGGCACACCGGGGAGCTGTTTTTT	CASSLWGEGGHTGELFF
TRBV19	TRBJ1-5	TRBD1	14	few	TGTGCCAGTAGCGGGACAGCCTTCAATCAGCCCCAGCATTTT	CASSGTAFNQPQHF
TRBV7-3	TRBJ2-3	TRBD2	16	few	TGTGCCAGCAGCTCGACCGGGACTAGCGTCACAGATACGCAGTATTTT	CASSSTGTSVTDTQYF
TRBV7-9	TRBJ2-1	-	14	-	TGTGCCAGCAGTTCCCCTTACCTTGTCACCGAGCAGTTCTTC	CASSSPYLVTEQFF
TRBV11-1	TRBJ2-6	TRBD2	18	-	TGTGCCAGCAACCTGGGACTAGCGGGCCCCTCTGGGGCCAACGTCCTGACTTTC	CASNLGLAGPSGANVLTF
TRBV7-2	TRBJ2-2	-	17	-	TGTGCCAGCAGCCTAGGGTATCGGCAGGGAGTGACCGGGGAGCTGTTTTTT	CASSLGYRQGVTGELFF
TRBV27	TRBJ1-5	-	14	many	TGTGCCAGCAGTTTGGGGGGCGCTGGACAGCCCCAGCATTTT	CASSLGGAGQPQHF
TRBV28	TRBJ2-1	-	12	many	TGTGCCAGTTCAATGGGGGCGGGTGAGCAGTTCTTC	CASSMGAGEQFF
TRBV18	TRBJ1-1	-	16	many	TGTGCCAGCTCACCACCGATGGGGGCGGACGCCCGGTGGGCTTTCTTT	CASSPPMGADARWAFF
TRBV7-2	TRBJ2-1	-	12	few	TGTGCCAGCACCCTGGGTTACAATGAGCAGTTCTTC	CASTLGYNEQFF
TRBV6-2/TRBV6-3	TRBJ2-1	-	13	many	TGTGCCAGCAGTTACTCGGCGGACAATGAGCAGTTCTTC	CASSYSADNEQFF
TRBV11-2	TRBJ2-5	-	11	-	TGTGCCAGCAGCTCCACCCGCGACCAGTACTTC	CASSSTRDQYF
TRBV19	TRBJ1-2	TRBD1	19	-	TGTGCCAGTAGTATTAGTGGTAGATCCTCATTGGGACAGGACACCGGCTACACCTTC	CASSISGRSSLGQDTGYTF
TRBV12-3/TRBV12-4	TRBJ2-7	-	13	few	TGTGCCAGCACCCCCTACCCAGAATACGAGCAGTACTTC	CASTPYPEYEQYF
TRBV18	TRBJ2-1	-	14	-	TGTGCCAGCTCACGAGTCAATACGAGAGATGAGCAGTTCTTC	CASSRVNTRDEQFF
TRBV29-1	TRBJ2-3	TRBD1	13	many	TGCAGCGTCGGACAGGGGGCTGGAGATACGCAGTATTTT	CSVGQGAGDTQYF
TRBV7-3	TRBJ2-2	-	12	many	TGTGCCAGCAGCTTAATGGCCGGGGAGCTGTTTTTT	CASSLMAGELFF
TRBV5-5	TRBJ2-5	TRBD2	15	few	TGTGCCAGCAGCGTTAGCCCGGGAGGTGAGGAGACCCAGTACTTC	CASSVSPGGEETQYF
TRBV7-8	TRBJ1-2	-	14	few	TGTGCCAGCAGCTCAGGGACGGACCTATATGGCTACACCTTC	CASSSGTDLYGYTF
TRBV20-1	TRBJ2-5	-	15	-	TGCAGTGCTAGACCCCTTAGCGGAAACCAAGAGACCCAGTACTTC	CSARPLSGNQETQYF
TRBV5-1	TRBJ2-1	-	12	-	TGCGCCAGCAGCAAGACAAGCAATGAGCAGTTCTTC	CASSKTSNEQFF
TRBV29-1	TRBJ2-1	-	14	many	TGCAGCGTTAGTGCAGTCCTTCTTTACAATGAGCAGTTCTTC	CSVSAVLLYNEQFF
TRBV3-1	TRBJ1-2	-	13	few	TGTGCCAGCAGCCAAACTTACAGCGGCGGCTACACCTTC	CASSQTYSGGYTF
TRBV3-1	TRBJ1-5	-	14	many	TGTGCCAGCAGCTATGGACAAGTCAATCAGCCCCAGCATTTT	CASSYGQVNQPQHF
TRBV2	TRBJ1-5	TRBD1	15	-	TGTGCCAGCAATAGGGGGACAGGGGGCGATCAGCCCCAGCATTTT	CASNRGTGGDQPQHF
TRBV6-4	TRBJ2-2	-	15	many	TGTGCCAGCAGTGACTCGGCGGAGTCCACCGGGGAGCTGTTTTTT	CASSDSAESTGELFF
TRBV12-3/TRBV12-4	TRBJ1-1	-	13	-	TGTGCCAGCAGTTTCGGCTTGAACACTGAAGCTTTCTTT	CASSFGLNTEAFF
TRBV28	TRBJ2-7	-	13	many	TGTGCCAGCAGCCCAGGGACAACCTACGAGCAGTACTTC	CASSPGTTYEQYF
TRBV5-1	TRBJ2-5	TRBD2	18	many	TGCGCCAGCAGCTTGGGGACTAGCGGGAGCGCCGGACAAGAGACCCAGTACTTC	CASSLGTSGSAGQETQYF
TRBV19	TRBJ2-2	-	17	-	TGTGCCAGTAATAAAGCGGGTCTGACCCCAAGCACCGGGGAGCTGTTTTTT	CASNKAGLTPSTGELFF
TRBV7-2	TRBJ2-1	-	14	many	TGTGCCAGCAGCTTCCGGGCGACGCCCAATGAGCAGTTCTTC	CASSFRATPNEQFF
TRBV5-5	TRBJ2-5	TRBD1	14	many	TGTGCCAGCAGCTCAGGGACAGCGCAAGAGACCCAGTACTTC	CASSSGTAQETQYF
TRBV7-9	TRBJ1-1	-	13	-	TGTGCCAGCAGCTTAGTGAGGGGCACTGAAGCTTTCTTT	CASSLVRGTEAFF